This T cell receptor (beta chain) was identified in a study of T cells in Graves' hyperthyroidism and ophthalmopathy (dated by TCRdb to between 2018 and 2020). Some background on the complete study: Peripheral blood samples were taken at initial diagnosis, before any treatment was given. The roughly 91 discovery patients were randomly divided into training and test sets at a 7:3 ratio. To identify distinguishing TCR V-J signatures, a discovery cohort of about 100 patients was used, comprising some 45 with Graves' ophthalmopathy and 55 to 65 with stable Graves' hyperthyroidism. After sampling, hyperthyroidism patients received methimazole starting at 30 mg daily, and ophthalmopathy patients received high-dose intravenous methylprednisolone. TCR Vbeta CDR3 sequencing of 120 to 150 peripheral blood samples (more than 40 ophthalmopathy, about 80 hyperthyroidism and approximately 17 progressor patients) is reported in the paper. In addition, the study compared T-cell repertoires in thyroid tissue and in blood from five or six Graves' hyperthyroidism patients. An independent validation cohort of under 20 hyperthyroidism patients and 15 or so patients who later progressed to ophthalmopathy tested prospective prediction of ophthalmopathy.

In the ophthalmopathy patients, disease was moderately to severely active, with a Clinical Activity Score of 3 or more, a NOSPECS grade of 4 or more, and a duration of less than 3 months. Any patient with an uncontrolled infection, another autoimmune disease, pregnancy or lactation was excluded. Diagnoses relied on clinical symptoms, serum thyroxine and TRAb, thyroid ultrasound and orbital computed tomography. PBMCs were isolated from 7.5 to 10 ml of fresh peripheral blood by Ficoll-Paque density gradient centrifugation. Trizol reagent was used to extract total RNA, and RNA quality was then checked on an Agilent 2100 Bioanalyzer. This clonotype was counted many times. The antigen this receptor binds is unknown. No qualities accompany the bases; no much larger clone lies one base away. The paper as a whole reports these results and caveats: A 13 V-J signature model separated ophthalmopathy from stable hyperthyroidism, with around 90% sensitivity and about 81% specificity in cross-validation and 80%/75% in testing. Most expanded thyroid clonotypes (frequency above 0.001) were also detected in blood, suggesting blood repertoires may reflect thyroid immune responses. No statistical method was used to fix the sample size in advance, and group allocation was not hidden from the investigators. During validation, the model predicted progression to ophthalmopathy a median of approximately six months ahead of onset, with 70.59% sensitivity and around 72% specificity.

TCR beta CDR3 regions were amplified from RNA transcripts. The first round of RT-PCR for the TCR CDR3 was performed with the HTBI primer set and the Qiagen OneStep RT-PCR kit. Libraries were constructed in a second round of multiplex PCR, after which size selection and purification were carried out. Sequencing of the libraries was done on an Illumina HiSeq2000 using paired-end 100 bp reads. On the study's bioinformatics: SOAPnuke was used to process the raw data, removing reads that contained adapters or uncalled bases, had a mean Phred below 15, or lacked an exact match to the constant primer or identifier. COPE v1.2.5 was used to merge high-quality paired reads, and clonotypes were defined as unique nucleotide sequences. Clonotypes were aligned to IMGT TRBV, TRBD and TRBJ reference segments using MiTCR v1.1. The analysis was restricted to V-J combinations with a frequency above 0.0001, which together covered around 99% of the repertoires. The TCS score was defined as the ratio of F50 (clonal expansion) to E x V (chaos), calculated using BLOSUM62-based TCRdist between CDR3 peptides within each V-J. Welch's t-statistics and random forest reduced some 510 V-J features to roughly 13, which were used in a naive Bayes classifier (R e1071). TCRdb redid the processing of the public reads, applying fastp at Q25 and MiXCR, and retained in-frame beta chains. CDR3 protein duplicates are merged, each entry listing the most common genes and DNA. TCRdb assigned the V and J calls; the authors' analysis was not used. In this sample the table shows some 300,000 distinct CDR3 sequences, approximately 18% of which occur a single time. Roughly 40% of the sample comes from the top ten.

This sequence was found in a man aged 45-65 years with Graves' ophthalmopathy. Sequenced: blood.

This receptor carries the CDR3 CASSVGSSDTYNEQFF. The sequenced DNA: TGTGCCAGCAGCGTAGGGTCTAGTGATACCTACAATGAGCAGTTCTTC. The chain is encoded by TRBV9 joined to TRBJ2-1; the D gene is unclear. The CDR3 numbers 16 residues from cysteine through phenylalanine. The CDR3 DNA has 48 bases and is translated from base 1. Per the germline V gene, SGDLS is the CDR1 and YYNGEE is the CDR2. V was cut back by 0 bases and J by 2 bases, leaving a gap of 12 bases between them.